Shown below are 8 T cell receptor beta chains from a single sample sequenced in a study of T cell responses to AZD1222 COVID-19 vaccine. Produced via immunoSEQ multiplex PCR; TCRdb's table is partial and in-frame only. The repertoire has around 110,000 clones, 90% of them found once; the top ten carry less than 10%. Sequences were derived from peripheral blood, sampled 28 days after the second AZD1222 dose. These receptors were collected from an adult who received the AZD1222 COVID-19 vaccine.

The genes are TRBV7-2 and TRBJ2-7, with D tentatively TRBD1 or TRBD2 (6 bases each). The germline gives CDR1 SGHTA, CDR2 FQGNSA. Trimming removed 6 bases from V and 3 bases from J, with 15 bases in between. This CDR3 is 14 amino acids long. CDR3 in DNA: TGTGCCAGCAGGATCTCAAGGGGGGACTACGAGCAGTACTTC. Amino acids: CASRISRGDYEQYF. Complete variable domain (other parts from reference TRBV7-2 and TRBJ2-7): GAGVSQSPSNKVTEKGKDVELRCDPISGHTALYWYRQSLGQGLEFLIYFQGNSAPDKSGLPSDRFSAERTGGSVSTLTIQRTQQEDSAVYLCASRISRGDYEQYFGPGTRLTVT.

The chain couples TRBV19 to TRBJ2-1, with TRBD2 matching 11 bases. The germline gives CDR1 LNHDA, CDR2 SQIVND (reference sequence). V lost 7 bases, J lost 7 bases, and 12 bases stayed unmatched. The CDR3 has 16 amino acids. The CDR3: CASTDVRSGGANEQFF. Here the CDR3 DNA reads TGTGCCAGTACCGACGTCCGTAGCGGGGGGGCGAATGAGCAGTTCTTC.

The chain is built from TRBV5-6 and TRBJ2-3; 8 nucleotides match TRBD2. Germline CDR1 is SGHDT and CDR2 is YYEEEE. The V gene end was trimmed by 9 bases and the J gene end by 4 bases; junction bases not matched to a gene: 4. CDR3 size: 12 residues. The CDR3 loop is CATAGGADTQYF. The CDR3 DNA sequence: TGTGCCACCGCCGGGGGGGCAGATACGCAGTATTTT.

The chain links TRBV24-1 to TRBJ1-5; no firm D call. The CDR3 has 12 amino acids. CDR1 is KGHDR and CDR2 is SFDVKD in the germline V gene. The V gene lost 3 bases and the J gene lost 1 base, with 0 bases spanning the gap. The CDR3 loop reads CATSDSNQPQHF. Written as DNA, the CDR3 is TGTGCCACCAGTGATAGCAATCAGCCCCAGCATTTT.

The chain uses TRBV3-1 (or the pseudogene TRBV3-2) and TRBJ1-2; D not resolved. The CDR3 length is 14 residues. Germline CDR1 and CDR2: LGHDT and YNNKEL (reference sequence). V dropped 3 bases and J dropped 4 bases, with 12 bases sitting between them. The DNA of the CDR3 is TGTGCCAGCAGCCACCGGACCGCAGTCTATGGCTACACCTTC. This sequence encodes CASSHRTAVYGYTF.

The J gene is TRBJ2-2, the V gene TRBV5-1; D perhaps matches TRBD1 (5 bases). Germline lookup yields CDR1 SGHRS and CDR2 YFSETQ. V was clipped by 1 base and J by 3 bases, with 10 bases between them. The CDR3 runs 15 residues. The CDR3 coding sequence is TGCGCCAGCAGCTTGAGGGGCATTGACACCGGGGAGCTGTTTTTT. Its translation is CASSLRGIDTGELFF.

This chain uses TRBV3-1 (or the pseudogene TRBV3-2) with TRBJ1-5, with D possibly TRBD1 on 5 matching bases. Between the trimmed V and J ends, which lost 4 bases and 2 bases, there was a span of 15 bases. The CDR3 contains 16 residues. Germline assignment: CDR1 LGHDT and CDR2 YNNKEL (reference sequence). The CDR3 DNA is TGTGCCAGCAGCCTCCTCGGGGGTTTCGGCAATCAGCCCCAGCATTTT. Its protein product is CASSLLGGFGNQPQHF.

The chain carries TRBV7-9 and TRBJ2-7; 8 nucleotides agree with TRBD2. The CDR3 is 16 amino acids. Germline V gene data show CDR1 as SEHNR and CDR2 as FQNEAQ (reference sequence). V gave up 4 bases and J gave up 1 base; unmatched junction bases: 9. CDR3 coding DNA: TGTGCCAGCAGCTCCAGCGGGGGCGTAAGTTCCTACGAGCAGTACTTC. Amino acids: CASSSSGGVSSYEQYF.